This entry features one T cell receptor (beta chain) sequence. This specimen comes from a study of blood T cell repertoires in COVID-19. In the study overall: Donors in the United States, Italy and Spain gave samples during acute or convalescent COVID-19. The analysed material was cDNA or gDNA that came from T cells, B-cell-depleted T cells, or PBMCs.

This CDR3 is built from 14 residues. Germline loops: CDR1 MNHEY, CDR2 SVGAGI. V was trimmed by 9 bases and J by 0 bases, leaving 14 bases between them. Followed over time, Seattle patients had been enrolled while infection was active. Authors' data handling: The authors estimated nucleated cell counts from reference gene primer amplification. Some clones are missing from TCRdb's copy, which holds only in-frame ones; the method was immunoSEQ multiplex PCR. V and J calls and clone size come straight from that table; D and trimming were deduced from the DNA. The sample holds approximately 75,000 clones, approximately 86% seen once.

The genes are TRBV6-5 and TRBJ1-2; D gene ambiguous. Input material: peripheral blood. This TCR came from a man at least 80 years old with COVID-19, enrolled during active disease. In DNA, the CDR3 is TGTGCCAGTCACACAGATATTACTAACTATGGCTACACCTTC. Amino acids: CASHTDITNYGYTF.